This T cell receptor beta chain derives from a study of T-cell memory formation after mild COVID-19. Study as a whole: Most TCR clusters belonged to a single donor. Study-wide results and caveats: Contracting clones from day 15 to 85 showed balanced CD4/CD8; later expanders favored CD4+.

Using constant-segment primers, 5'RACE produced TCR alpha and TCR beta cDNA libraries carrying sample barcodes and UMIs. TCRdb analysed the 5' RACE reads with MiXCR anew, one entry per CDR3 protein. Of about 470,000 distinct CDR3 sequences detected, around a quarter appear once; the ten largest clones hold approximately 13%. This clonotype was found many times. Antigen: not known. Trimming removed 6 bases from V and 0 bases from J; junction bases left unmatched: 7. Germline V gene data show CDR1 as MNHEY and CDR2 as SMNVEV (reference sequence). The CDR3 is made up of 16 amino acids. The chain employs TRBV27 and TRBJ2-2; TRBD1 matches 7 bases. The sample was PBMCs or a T cell subset sorted from them (not recorded which). The sequence came from an adult woman who had mild COVID-19 (a few samples of this study predate the infection). Cell type and time point are not known. CDR3 sequence: CASSLRGQANTGELFF. The CDR3 DNA follows: TGTGCCAGCAGCTTAAGAGGACAGGCGAACACCGGGGAGCTGTTTTTT.